Detailed here is one T cell receptor (beta chain). Ten or more counts support this clonotype. The antigen this receptor binds is unknown. No qualities accompany the bases; no much larger clone lies one base away. The sample originates from a study of T-cell memory formation after mild COVID-19 listed by TCRdb under 2021. A note on the overall study: Most TCR sequence clusters were specific to one of the two donors. Longitudinal TCRalpha and TCRbeta repertoire sequencing tracked T-cell clones expanding and contracting after mild COVID-19 in a couple of donors. Two young, previously healthy adult volunteers, one female and one male, were included in the cohort.

The instrument given in TCRdb is Illumina NovaSeq 6000. Using 5'RACE with constant-segment primers, TCRalpha and TCRbeta cDNA libraries were constructed, with sample barcodes and unique molecular identifiers added in the process. Trizol reagent was used to extract RNA from every sample. Libraries were amplified in two PCR steps, with a second sample barcode and Illumina TruSeq adapters added in the second step. Sequencing of libraries was performed on an Illumina NovaSeq with 2 x 150 bp paired-end reads. The authors processed their data as follows. Reads were demultiplexed and collapsed into UMI-guided consensus sequences with migec v1.2.7. With mixcr v2.1.11, UMI consensuses were aligned to TRA and TRB V and J templates and assembled into clonotypes. A clonotype was counted as expanded or contracted only when both edgeR and NoisET called the clonotype significant, with the noise models trained on biological replicates. For edgeR calls, the thresholds were a false discovery rate-adjusted p below 0.01 and a log2 fold-change of 1. As an exploratory analysis of dynamics, max-normalized trajectories of the 1000 most abundant clonotypes were examined with PCA combined with hierarchical clustering. Separately sequenced CD4+ and CD8+ repertoires were used to assign the CD4 or CD8 phenotype of responding clones. TCRdb reworked the public reads: Q25 trimming with fastp, MiXCR clone assembly, productive beta chains retained. Rows merge per CDR3 protein into single entries with the most common DNA and genes. The V and J calls here are based on TCRdb, not the publication. The sample has about 400,000 distinct CDR3 sequences on record, around a quarter of them singletons. The ten top clones hold 10% to 15% of the sample.

Via the germline V gene, CDR1 is SGHRS and CDR2 YFSETQ. Relative to germline, V is missing 2 bases and J is missing 3 bases, with 1 base of the junction outside any gene match. Counted from cysteine to phenylalanine, this CDR3 has 14 amino acids. Only the CDR3 DNA stays, 42 bases, in frame from base 1. Ficoll-Paque density gradient centrifugation was the method used to isolate PBMCs. What the work shows at the level of the full study, not this receptor alone: Contracting CD4+ clones were found mainly in CM and EM memory subsets, while CD8+ clones were enriched in EMRA. Some responding clones were detected in pre-infection memory, suggesting pre-existing cross-reactive memory T cells joined the SARS-CoV-2 response. The study covered only a couple of mild cases, and larger cohorts including severe cases with pre-infection samples were considered necessary. Balanced CD4/CD8 phenotypes were observed for clones contracting from day 15 to 85, whereas a bias towards CD4+ was observed for a second wave of clones expanding from day 15 to 37. SARS-CoV-2 specificity was not confirmed for the second-wave clones peaking on day 37.

The chain is made from TRBV5-1 and TRBJ2-3, and 9 junction bases match TRBD1. Sequenced sample: PBMCs or a T cell subset sorted from them (not recorded which). The source is an adult woman who had mild COVID-19 (a few samples of this study predate the infection). The sample titles of this study are shuffled in the database, so cell type and time point are left out; the donor was told from shared clones. The CDR3 amino acid sequence is: CASSFGQGTDTQYF. In nucleotides, the sequence is TGCGCCAGCAGCTTTGGACAGGGGACAGATACGCAGTATTTT. The full variable domain, completed from the reference TRBV5-1 and TRBJ2-3 proteins outside the CDR3, reads KAGVTQTPRYLIKTRGQQVTLSCSPISGHRSVSWYQQTPGQGLQFLFEYFSETQRNKGNFPGRFSGRQFSNSRSEMNVSTLELGDSALYLCASSFGQGTDTQYFGPGTRLTVL.